This TCR beta chain was sequenced for a study of shared clonotypes between healthy human individuals. Turning to the study itself: CD4 naive cells filled three plates per donor, CD4 memory three, CD8 naive two and CD8 memory one.

The V end lost 2 bases, the J end lost 1 base, and 5 bases lay between the germline ends. CDR1 and CDR2 (germline): MNHEY, SVGAGI. The CDR3 loop spans 14 amino acids. Replicate PCRs from sorted subsets contained roughly 200 ng DNA, which is approximately 30,000 T cell genomes. Authors' analysis steps: For the immunoSEQ data, sequences were junction-only without quality scores, so filtering differed. Libraries were prepared by immunoSEQ multiplex PCR; TCRdb keeps only in-frame clonotypes and omits some of them. V and J calls and clone size follow that table, whereas D and trimming were derived from the DNA. The top ten hold less than 0.06% of the sample, which has some 500,000 clones, about 96% seen once. Notes on this clone: The antigen is not known.

The study's findings and limits: Donors were few, which limited the genetic and exposure-history diversity represented.

This rearrangement joins TRBV6-5 to TRBJ2-2; D gene ambiguous. The sample taken for sequencing was naive CD4+ T cells sorted from blood. Subset: CD45RA+ positively selected. This clonotype originated in a woman in her 30s in good health. The CDR3 loop is CASSYMGNTGELFF. As DNA, the CDR3 is TGTGCCAGCAGTTACATGGGGAACACCGGGGAGCTGTTTTTT.